This section outlines one T cell receptor (beta chain) sequence together with its context. Its antigen is still unknown. No per-base quality is available; no much larger clone lies one base away. The CDR3 runs 15 amino acids, cysteine and phenylalanine included. The sequence is cut down to CDR3 DNA, 45 bases in frame from base 1. V sheds 6 bases and J sheds 0 bases, leaving 14 bases between their ends. The germline V gene encodes CDR1 LNHDA and CDR2 SQIVND (reference sequence). The cohort was made up of under 800 healthy bone marrow donors. At the time of sampling, every cohort member was nominally healthy, though immune exposures that went unrecorded were likely present. The donor tested CMV seropositive, placing the donor among the 250 to 350 seropositive members of the cohort. Every donor gave a peripheral blood sample, and the peripheral blood mononuclear cells from that sample were used for TCR beta sequencing. Genomic DNA was extracted from the blood cell samples with the Qiagen DNeasy Blood Extraction Kit.

These data come from a study of cytomegalovirus exposure and HLA in healthy donors (dated by TCRdb to 2016 to 2017). In terms of the full investigation: An earlier analysis of several hundred of the donors reported roughly 300 Gb of sequence data and roughly 100 million unique TCR beta sequences from 150 million to 200 million T cells. An early release covering roughly 580 HLA-typed donors comprised approximately 300 gigabases of sequencing data and around 85 million unique TCR sequences. The genetic ancestry cluster associated with self-reported Caucasian donors included 80% to 90% of the 300 to 450 genotyped donors. The study was designed to test whether signatures of past pathogen exposure could be identified by cataloging public T cell receptors. The study used immunosequencing to profile the T cell repertoires of under 700 subjects and linked those repertoires to cytomegalovirus serostatus. In addition to the first cohort of 666 subjects, a separate validation cohort of approximately 120 different subjects was used. To predict cytomegalovirus infection status, the study combined high-throughput TCR immunosequencing, statistical association of individual TCRs with disease status, and machine learning. A later analysis re-examined previously published TCR beta repertoires from roughly 650 donors and added high-resolution HLA genotyping to investigate patterns of TCR occurrence. In the later analysis, no new phenotypic data were used to find candidate immune exposures; instead, reliance was placed on TCR beta sequences and their occurrence across donors. An earlier analysis of some 500 of the donors used high-throughput TCR beta sequencing to judge whether each TCR beta V gene segment behaved as functional or pseudogenic. Donor age, sex, ethnicity and CMV serostatus were collected together with the repertoire data. A later genetic analysis used genome-wide SNP genotypes for 398 of the 666 donors, treating that subset as a discovery cohort. All discovery cohort repertoires had been generated using a single sequencing platform. HLA typing covered class I and class II loci at four-digit resolution. The number of donors typed differed by locus, with about 629-640 for A, B, C, DRB1 and DQB1, roughly 520 for DQA1, some 570 for DPA1, and some 450 for DPB1. Four or five DR-DQ haplotypes were handled as single units for association and clustering, since linkage in the cohort was strong. Among roughly 370 genotyped donors of the cohort, an average of about 240,000 unique TCR beta nucleotide sequences were sequenced per donor, approximately 20% of them non-productive.

Overall study results and their limits: In a later analysis, several top co-occurrence clusters were reported to appear linked to parvovirus B19, influenza, CMV and Epstein-Barr virus. Broadly in line with IMGT annotations, most TCR beta V segments showed up in productive rearrangements about 87% or about 30% of the time in an earlier analysis of approximately 640 of the donors. Assigning TCR associations to individual alleles was difficult when HLA alleles, especially DR and DQ, strongly co-occurred. The 87-base-pair reads could not distinguish some IMGT-functional V segments, including TRBV6-2 and TRBV6-3, so those segments were excluded. In a later analysis, HLA-associated TCR beta chains were found to be more clonally expanded and to have lower generation probabilities than equally common non-associated chains. The classifier was reported to diagnose cytomegalovirus status with high specificity and sensitivity in both the original and validation cohorts. The cohort was sequenced for TCR beta chains only, and without alpha or paired-chain data the features that could be detected were limited. An association between a missense DCLRE1C variant and V-gene and J-gene trimming of TCR beta chains was found in a later genetic analysis and replicated in an independent cohort. In vitro tests confirmed that three of the cytomegalovirus-associated TCR beta chains recognize cytomegalovirus antigens. A further reported finding was that TCR beta sequences accurately predicted the HLA-A and HLA-B alleles for most subjects in the first cohort. Most TCR sequences were seen in very few donors, while some public TCRs were found in many individuals. Most CMV-associated TCR beta chains appeared to be HLA-restricted in a later analysis, and the HLA associations seemed to be driven largely by CMV exposure. Correlated functional status among segregating V segments might reflect linkage disequilibrium, but an unknown experimental factor could not be ruled out. Some 16 rarely observed V segments, including chromosome 9 orphons, were excluded from the earlier analysis of approximately 500 of the donors because counts were too low. A cluster of highly shared sequence variants was judged likely to be a technical artifact of the sequencing pipeline. Sequencing depth was assumed to be roughly uniform across donors in the presence/absence analyses, though that assumption may not hold. The only immune exposure information available for the cohort was CMV serostatus. In a later genetic analysis, fewer N-insertions in productive TCRs were reported among donors in an Asian-associated ancestry cluster than the roughly 670-donor mean. The study gave a list of roughly 150 TCR beta chains associated with cytomegalovirus. A later analysis found that TCR association rates varied across HLA loci, with DRB1 alleles showing the most associated TCRs and HLA-C alleles the fewest. HLA typing was unavailable for some donors at each locus, so association tests used only the typed subset. In a later analysis, some 18,000 TCR beta sequences were associated with specific HLA alleles at a false discovery rate of 0.05. The authors suggested that the approach could potentially be extended to other disease states and immunological phenotypes.

The library was produced with the immunoSEQ multiplex PCR assay. The multiplex PCR relied on a mix of 60 forward primers for TCR Vbeta segments and 13 reverse primers for TCR Jbeta segments. The CDR3 region of rearranged TCR beta genes was amplified from genomic DNA with a multiplex PCR assay. Amplified TCR beta libraries were sequenced as 87-base-pair reads on the Illumina HiSeq System. The authors' analysis ran thus. In a later analysis, around 80 million unique TCR beta chains were counted across the 666 repertoires, and approximately 9.9 million of these chains were shared by at least two donors. Raw reads were error-corrected and collapsed into unique sequences by a nearest-neighbor algorithm in which closely related sequences were merged to remove PCR and sequencing errors. Alignment of CDR3 sequences to IMGT reference sequences was used to assign V, D and J gene segments. Each retained sequence needed at least a six-nucleotide match to both a V gene segment and a J gene segment. Rearrangements were called productive when the CDR3 lacked stop codons and stayed in frame with V and J; all others were non-productive. Following IMGT convention, CDR3 was defined as the stretch from the second conserved V-encoded cysteine up to the conserved J-encoded phenylalanine. The earlier analysis of 500 to 650 of the donors excluded any sequence lacking an unambiguous match to a single V gene segment. An earlier analysis of a few hundred of the donors classified V segments as functional when productive rearrangements were above 56.7% and as segregating when the standard deviation between donors was above 5%. A statistical classification framework was built to diagnose cytomegalovirus status from the catalog of TCR beta chain sequences. V and J gene assignment, in a later analysis, came from comparing TCR nucleotide sequences with IMGT/GENE-DB human TR gene sequences. In a later analysis, CDR3 sequences and most-parsimonious VDJ recombination scenarios were assigned using the TCRdist pipeline. A later analysis defined each TCR beta chain by its CDR3 amino acid sequence plus V-gene family, and excluded reads lacking a unique V-gene family. As a way to deal with suspected cross-contamination and a sequencing artifact, a later analysis dropped 500 to 700 nucleotide sequences that were highly shared and had low generation probability. In a later analysis, a clonal expansion index was calculated for each public chain from normalized within-repertoire ranks of inferred template counts. Generation probabilities in a later analysis came from a VDJ recombination model fitted to out-of-frame rearrangements, and those results were checked against IGoR. In a later analysis, TCR-TCR, TCR-HLA and TCR-CMV co-occurrence was scored with hypergeometric tests, and a repertoire-size bias correction was applied to TCR pairs. A later analysis estimated false discovery rates by permuting HLA or CMV assignments 20 times. In a later analysis, co-occurring TCRs were grouped using DBSCAN, with TCRdist sequence similarity added in when clustering inside HLA-allele-positive subsets. Repertoires with fewer than 30,000 or more than 120,000 public chains, plus five repertoires with anomalous nucleotide sharing, were excluded from co-occurrence clustering. The immuneACCESS repertoire file appears here via TCRdb, limited to in-frame rearrangements. These files lack a portion of the clones; in checked studies, under half of the deficit traces to unresolved V genes, and the cause of the others is not known. For V, J and clone size, that table is used; D and trimming come from the DNA. Here the sample has over 150,000 clones; around 80% occur a single time. About 7% of the sample is in the top ten clones.

The sample was PBMCs. The source is a man aged 30 to 45 in good health and CMV-seropositive. This chain is built from TRBV19 and TRBJ1-1; confidence is insufficient to name the D gene. The nucleotides read TGTGCCAGTAGAGAGAGGGCAGGTTTGAACACTGAAGCTTTCTTT. It codes for CASRERAGLNTEAFF.